This T cell receptor beta chain was sequenced during a study of cytomegalovirus exposure and HLA in healthy donors. General study points: Through in vitro validation, three CMV-associated chains were shown to be specific for CMV antigens. A list of 150 to 200 TCR beta chains associated with cytomegalovirus was given. Many donors shared some public TCRs, even though most TCR sequences were rare.

V was shortened by 3 bases and J by 8 bases, with 7 bases between the two germline ends. This CDR3 is 11 amino acids long. The germline CDR1 and CDR2 sequences are SEHNR and FQNEAQ (reference sequence). Regarding this clone: Its specificity is unknown.

Produced via immunoSEQ multiplex PCR; TCRdb's table is partial and in-frame only. This sample has about 130,000 clones; 90% to 95% occur once, and the top ten carry roughly 1.3%. The TCR comes from a woman between 18 and 30 years old in good health and CMV-seronegative. The sequencing sample was made of PBMCs. The chain couples TRBV7-9 to TRBJ1-1; possibly TRBD1 for D (5 bases). The chain's CDR3 is CASSLGGEAFF. The CDR3 DNA reads as TGTGCCAGCAGCTTGGGGGGAGAAGCTTTCTTT. The full variable domain, rest sourced from reference TRBV7-9 and TRBJ1-1, is DTGVSQNPRHKITKRGQNVTFRCDPISEHNRLYWYRQTLGQGPEFLTYFQNEAQLEKSRLLSDRFSAERPKGSFSTLEIQRTEQGDSAMYLCASSLGGEAFFGQGTRLTVV.